The 9 T cell receptor beta chains below were found in one sample sequenced in a study of T-cell memory formation after mild COVID-19. TCRdb itself ran the 5' RACE reads through MiXCR, one entry per CDR3 protein. Counted here are roughly 580,000 distinct CDR3 sequences, approximately 18% occurring once; the ten biggest clones make up about 11%. The specimen was PBMCs or a T cell subset sorted from them (not recorded which). These receptor sequences come from an adult woman who had mild COVID-19 (a few samples of this study predate the infection). Cell type and time point are not known.

This clonotype was seen a handful of times. The J gene is TRBJ2-7, the V gene TRBV7-6; D remains ambiguous. The V gene's germline CDR1 is SGHVS and CDR2 FNYEAQ. Trimming cost V 4 bases and J 3 bases, with 16 bases left between them. CDR3 size: 15 residues. CDR3 DNA: TGTGCCAGCAGCTCCGGCCGGTATGGCAACTACGAGCAGTACTTC. It specifies CASSSGRYGNYEQYF.

The V gene is TRBV15, the J gene TRBJ2-5; 9 bases map to TRBD2. This CDR3 is built from 16 residues. Trimming cost V 0 bases and J 5 bases; bases outside gene matches: 7. CDR1 and CDR2 (germline): LNHNV, YYDKDF (reference sequence). The DNA for the CDR3 is TGTGCCACCAGCAGAGATAAAGCGGGGGGCCGGGAGACCCAGTACTTC. It specifies CATSRDKAGGRETQYF.

The chain employs TRBV15 and TRBJ2-5; 8 bases agree with TRBD1. Germline CDR1 is LNHNV and CDR2 is YYDKDF (reference sequence). V lost 1 base and J lost 5; bases outside the gene matches: 6. CDR3 length: 15 residues. For the CDR3, the DNA is TGTGCCACCAGCAGAGGGACAGGGACCAGGGAGACCCAGTACTTC. This codes for CATSRGTGTRETQYF.

The J gene is TRBJ2-7, the V gene TRBV9; D may correspond to TRBD1 or TRBD2 (7 bases each). The CDR3 is 14 amino acids. Per germline, CDR1 SGDLS and CDR2 YYNGEE. The V end lost 3 bases, the J end lost 2 bases, and 12 bases lay between the germline ends. The CDR3 loop reads CASSESGTAYEQYF. The CDR3, as DNA: TGTGCCAGCAGCGAGAGCGGGACAGCCTACGAGCAGTACTTC.

In nucleotides, the CDR3 is TGTGCCAGCAGTGTTGCACTATACGAGCAGTACTTC. Amino acid sequence: CASSVALYEQYF. This chain joins TRBV2 and TRBJ2-7, with D unclear. The CDR3 extends over 12 amino acids. Trimming left V 4 bases short and J 4 bases short, with 8 bases between. Looked up from germline, CDR1 is SNHLY and CDR2 is FYNNEI.

This rearrangement joins TRBV7-3 to TRBJ2-3; perhaps TRBD2 as D (6 bases). V was pared by 5 bases and J by 2 bases, with 17 bases between. From germline, CDR1 is SGHTA and CDR2 FQGTGA. There are 16 residues in the CDR3. The CDR3 protein is CASSPLGREVTDTQYF. The DNA for the CDR3 is TGTGCCAGCAGCCCACTAGGGCGGGAAGTCACAGATACGCAGTATTTT.

The CDR3, as DNA: TGTGCCAGCAGCTTAGGGGAATCCCGCTCCTACAATGAGCAGTTCTTC. This codes for CASSLGESRSYNEQFF. The V gene is TRBV11-2, the J gene TRBJ2-1; D uncertain. The germline V gene has CDR1 SGHAT and CDR2 FQNNGV. This CDR3 has 16 residues. Trimming shortened V by 1 base and J by 0 bases, and 10 bases separated the two germline ends.

The J gene is TRBJ2-7, the V gene TRBV28; TRBD1 matches 7 bases. The CDR3 consists of 15 residues. Germline V gene lookup returns CDR1 MDHEN and CDR2 SYDVKM. The junction had 8 bases not matched to a gene; V was cut back by 6 bases and J by 0 bases. The CDR3 bases are TGTGCCAGCAGACCTTGGGGGACAGACTCCTACGAGCAGTACTTC. This gives the protein CASRPWGTDSYEQYF.

This chain uses TRBV7-6 with TRBJ2-5; D remains unclear. Trimming removed 2 bases from V and 5 bases from J, with 6 bases in between. CDR1 SGHVS and CDR2 FNYEAQ come from the germline V gene. The CDR3 is 12 amino acids. This CDR3 is CASSLPSETQYF. CDR3 sequence (DNA): TGTGCCAGCAGCTTACCGAGTGAGACCCAGTACTTC.